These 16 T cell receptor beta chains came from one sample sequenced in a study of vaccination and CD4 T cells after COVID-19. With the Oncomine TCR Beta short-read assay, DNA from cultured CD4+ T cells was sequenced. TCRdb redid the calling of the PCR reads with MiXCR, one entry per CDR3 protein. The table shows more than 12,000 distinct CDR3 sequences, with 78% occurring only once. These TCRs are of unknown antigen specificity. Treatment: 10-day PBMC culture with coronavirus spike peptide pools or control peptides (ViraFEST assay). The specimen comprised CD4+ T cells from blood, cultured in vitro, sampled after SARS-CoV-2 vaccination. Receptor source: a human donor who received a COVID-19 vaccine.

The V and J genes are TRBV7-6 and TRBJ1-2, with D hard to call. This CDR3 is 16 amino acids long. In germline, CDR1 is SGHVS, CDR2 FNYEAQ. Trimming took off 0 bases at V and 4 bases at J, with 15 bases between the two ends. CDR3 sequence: CASSLAGDGSTYGYTF. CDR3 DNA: TGTGCCAGCAGCTTAGCGGGAGATGGCAGCACCTATGGCTACACCTTC.

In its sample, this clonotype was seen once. CDR3 sequence reads: CASSSVLSGTGDGYTF. The CDR3, as DNA: TGCGCCAGCAGCTCGGTTTTAAGCGGGACAGGGGATGGCTACACCTTC. The chain joins TRBV5-1 to TRBJ1-2; 10 bases align to TRBD1. With V trimmed by 3 bases and J by 6 bases, 11 bases remained unmatched. Per the germline V gene, CDR1 is SGHRS and CDR2 is YFSETQ. This CDR3 has 16 residues.

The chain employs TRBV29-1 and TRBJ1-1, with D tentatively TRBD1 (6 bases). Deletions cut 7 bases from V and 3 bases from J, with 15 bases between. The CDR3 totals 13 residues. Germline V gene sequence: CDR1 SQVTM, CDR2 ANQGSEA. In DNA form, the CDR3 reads TGCAGCGGAAGACAGGTTGTCGACACTGAAGCTTTCTTT. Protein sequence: CSGRQVVDTEAFF.

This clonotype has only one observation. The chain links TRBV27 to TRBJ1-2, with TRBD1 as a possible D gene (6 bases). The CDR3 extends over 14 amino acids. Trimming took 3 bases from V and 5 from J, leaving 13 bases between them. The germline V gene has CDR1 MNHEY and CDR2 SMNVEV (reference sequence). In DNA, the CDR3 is TGTGCCAGCAGTTTCAGGGGCGCGGGTTATGGCTACACCTTC. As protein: CASSFRGAGYGYTF.

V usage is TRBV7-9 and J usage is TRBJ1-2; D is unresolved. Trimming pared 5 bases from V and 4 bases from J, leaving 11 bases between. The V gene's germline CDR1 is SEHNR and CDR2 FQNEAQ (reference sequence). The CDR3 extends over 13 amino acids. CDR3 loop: CASSASLGYGYTF. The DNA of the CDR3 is TGTGCCAGCAGCGCTTCCCTTGGCTATGGCTACACCTTC.

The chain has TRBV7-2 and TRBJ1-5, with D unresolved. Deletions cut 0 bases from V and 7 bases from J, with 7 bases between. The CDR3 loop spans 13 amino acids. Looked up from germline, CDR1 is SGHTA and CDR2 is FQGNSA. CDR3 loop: CASSLASVQPQHF. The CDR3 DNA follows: TGTGCCAGCAGCTTAGCGTCGGTCCAGCCCCAGCATTTT.

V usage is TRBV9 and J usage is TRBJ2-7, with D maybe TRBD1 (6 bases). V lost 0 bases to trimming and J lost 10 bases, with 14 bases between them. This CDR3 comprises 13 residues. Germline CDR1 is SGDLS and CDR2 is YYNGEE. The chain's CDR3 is CASSVASQGLQYF. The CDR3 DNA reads TGTGCCAGCAGCGTAGCTTCACAGGGTTTACAGTACTTC.

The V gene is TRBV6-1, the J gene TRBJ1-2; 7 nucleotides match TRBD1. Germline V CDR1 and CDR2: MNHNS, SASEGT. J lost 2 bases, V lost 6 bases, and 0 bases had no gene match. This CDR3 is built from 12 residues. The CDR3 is CASRQGNYGYTF. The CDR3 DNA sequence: TGTGCCAGCAGACAGGGGAACTATGGCTACACCTTC.

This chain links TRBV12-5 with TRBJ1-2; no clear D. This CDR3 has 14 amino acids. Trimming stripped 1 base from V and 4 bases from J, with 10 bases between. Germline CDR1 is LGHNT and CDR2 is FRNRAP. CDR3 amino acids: CASGLGSAGYGYTF. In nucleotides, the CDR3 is TGTGCTAGTGGTTTGGGGAGCGCCGGCTATGGCTACACCTTC. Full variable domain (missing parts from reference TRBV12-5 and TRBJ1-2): DARVTQTPRHKVTEMGQEVTMRCQPILGHNTVFWYRQTMMQGLELLAYFRNRAPLDDSGMPKDRFSAEMPDATLATLKIQPSEPRDSAVYFCASGLGSAGYGYTFGSGTRLTVV.

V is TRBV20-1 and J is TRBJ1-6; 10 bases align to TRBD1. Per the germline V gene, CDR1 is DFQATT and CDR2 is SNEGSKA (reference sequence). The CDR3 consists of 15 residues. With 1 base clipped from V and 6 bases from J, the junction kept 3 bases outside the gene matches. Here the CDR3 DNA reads TGCAGTGCTAGAGGGGGGGACAGGGGTAATTCACCCCTCCACTTT. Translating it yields CSARGGDRGNSPLHF.

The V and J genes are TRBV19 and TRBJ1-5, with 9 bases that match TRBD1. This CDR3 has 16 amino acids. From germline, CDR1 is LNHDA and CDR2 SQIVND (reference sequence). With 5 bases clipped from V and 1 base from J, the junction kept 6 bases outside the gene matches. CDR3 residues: CASSSWTGVSNQPQHF. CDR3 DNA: TGTGCCAGTAGTTCCTGGACAGGGGTGAGCAATCAGCCCCAGCATTTT.

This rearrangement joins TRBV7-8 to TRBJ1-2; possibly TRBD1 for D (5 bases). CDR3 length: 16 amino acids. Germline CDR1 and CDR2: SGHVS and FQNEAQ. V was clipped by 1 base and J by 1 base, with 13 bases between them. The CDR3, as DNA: TGTGCCAGCAGCTTAGTATGGGGGGAGGGTAACTATGGCTACACCTTC. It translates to CASSLVWGEGNYGYTF.

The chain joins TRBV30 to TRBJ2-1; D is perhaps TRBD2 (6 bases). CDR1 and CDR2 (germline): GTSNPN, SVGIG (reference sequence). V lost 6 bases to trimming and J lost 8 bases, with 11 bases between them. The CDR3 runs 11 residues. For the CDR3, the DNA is TGTGCCTGCCGGGAGCGGGATGAGCAGTTCTTC. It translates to CACRERDEQFF. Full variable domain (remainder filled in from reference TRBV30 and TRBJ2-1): SQTIHQWPATLVQPVGSPLSLECTVEGTSNPNLYWYRQAAGRGLQLLFYSVGIGQISSEVPQNLSASRPQDRQFILSSKKLLLSDSGFYLCACRERDEQFFGPGTRLTVL.

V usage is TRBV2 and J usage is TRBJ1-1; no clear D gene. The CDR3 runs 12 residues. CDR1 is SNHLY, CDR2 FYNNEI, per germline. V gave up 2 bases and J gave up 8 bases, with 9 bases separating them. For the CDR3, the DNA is TGTGCCAGCAGTGAACCCCCATCCGAAGCTTTCTTT. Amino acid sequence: CASSEPPSEAFF.

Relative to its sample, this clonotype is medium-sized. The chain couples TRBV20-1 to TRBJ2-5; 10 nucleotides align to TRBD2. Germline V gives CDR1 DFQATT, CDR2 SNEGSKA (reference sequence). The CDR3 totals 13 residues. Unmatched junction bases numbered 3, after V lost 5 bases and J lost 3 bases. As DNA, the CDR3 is TGCAGTGCTCCACTAGCGGGGAAAGAGACCCAGTACTTC. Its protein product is CSAPLAGKETQYF.

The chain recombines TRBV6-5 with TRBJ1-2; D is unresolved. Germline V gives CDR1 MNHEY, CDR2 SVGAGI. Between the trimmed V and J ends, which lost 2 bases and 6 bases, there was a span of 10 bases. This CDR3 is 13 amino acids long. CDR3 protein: CASSYRRVDGYTF. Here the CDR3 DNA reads TGTGCCAGCAGTTACCGACGTGTCGATGGCTACACCTTC.